The clone carrying this TCR beta chain was recorded a few times. Its antigen remains unidentified. One entry per CDR3 protein results from TCRdb running MiXCR on the 5' RACE reads. The table has more than 300,000 distinct CDR3 sequences, about an eighth seen once. Trimming pared 6 bases from V and 2 bases from J, leaving 12 bases between. CDR3 length: 14 amino acids. The germline V gene has CDR1 KGHSH and CDR2 LQKENI. This sample was included in a study of T-cell memory formation after mild COVID-19. Whole-study findings and limits: Contracting clones from day 15 to 85 showed balanced CD4/CD8; later expanders favored CD4+. CD4+ contracting clones lay mainly in CM and EM, CD8+ ones in EMRA. Whether day 37 second-wave clones are SARS-CoV-2-specific was not confirmed.

The chain is built from TRBV18 and TRBJ2-3; D may correspond to TRBD1 or TRBD2 (5 bases each). Source material: PBMCs or a T cell subset sorted from them (not recorded which). The sequence came from a man aged 18 to 30 who had mild COVID-19 (a few samples of this study predate the infection). Cell type and time point are not known. The CDR3 DNA reads TGTGCCAGCTCGAGGGGACGCCTCACAGATACGCAGTATTTT. It is translated as CASSRGRLTDTQYF.